The 14 T cell receptor beta chains in this list originate from one sample, sequenced in a study of shared clonotypes between healthy human individuals (dated by TCRdb to about 2020). Libraries were constructed by the immunoSEQ multiplex PCR assay. The source is immuneACCESS, and TCRdb retained only in-frame sequences with V and J called. Part of the clones is not carried over; for the studies checked, unresolved V genes explain less than half of this, and the remainder is unexplained. In this sample the table shows about 1.1 million clones, approximately 75% of which occur a single time. Roughly 0.83% of the sample belongs to the ten largest clones. The sample comprised memory CD4+ T cells from PBMCs. The cell subset or site label, as the study defines it: CD45RA-negative fraction. These receptors originate from a man between 18 and 35 years old in good health. Some clones in this sample may be carry-over from other donors' samples.

As for this clone: The identical CDR3 is also encoded by other nucleotide sequences in the sample. The chain recombines TRBV5-1 with TRBJ2-2; D is uncertain. V was shortened by 0 bases and J by 8 bases, with 5 bases between the two germline ends. Per the germline V gene, CDR1 is SGHRS and CDR2 is YFSETQ. There are 12 residues in the CDR3. The CDR3 nucleotides are TGCGCCAGCAGCTTGGCCGCGGGGGAGCTGTTTTTT. Amino acids: CASSLAAGELFF.

This sequence joins TRBV7-9 and TRBJ1-4; D perhaps matches TRBD1 (6 bases). The V gene's germline CDR1 is SEHNR and CDR2 FQNEAQ (reference sequence). The CDR3 extends over 18 amino acids. V lost 5 bases, J lost 0 bases, and 19 bases lay in between. The CDR3 region is CASSARDIEYATNEKLFF. CDR3 DNA sequence: TGTGCCAGCAGCGCGCGGGACATCGAATATGCAACTAATGAAAAACTGTTTTTT.

This chain links TRBV5-1 with TRBJ2-2; D uncertain. CDR1 is SGHRS and CDR2 is YFSETQ in the germline V gene. The CDR3 extends over 12 amino acids. V lost 5 bases and J lost 6, with 8 bases in between. CDR3 DNA sequence: TGCGCCAGCAGACACTTATCCGGGGAGCTGTTTTTT. It translates to CASRHLSGELFF.

As for this clone: This probably arose from a read error, given a far larger clone one base away. The V and J genes are TRBV5-1 and TRBJ2-7; D not certain. Looked up from germline, CDR1 is SGHRS and CDR2 is YFSETQ. This CDR3 comprises 11 residues. V was trimmed by 2 bases and J by 2 bases, leaving 2 bases between them. Here the CDR3 reads CASSLTYEQYF. CDR3 coding DNA: TGCGCCAGCAGCTTAACCTACGAGCAGTACTTC.

Only one count was recorded for this clone. This rearrangement joins TRBV28 to TRBJ1-3; D perhaps matches TRBD1 (5 bases). This CDR3 is built from 16 residues. V was cut by 7 bases and J by 0 bases, with 16 bases left in between. Germline assignment: CDR1 MDHEN and CDR2 SYDVKM. As DNA, the CDR3 is TGTGCCAGCAATTCATGGGACTCAAGCTCTGGAAACACCATATATTTT. This translates into CASNSWDSSSGNTIYF.

This chain connects TRBV18 to TRBJ2-1; 7 positions match TRBD1. From germline, CDR1 is KGHSH and CDR2 LQKENI. This CDR3 comprises 12 residues. The V gene end was trimmed by 6 bases and the J gene end by 7 bases; junction bases not matched to a gene: 3. Here the CDR3 DNA reads TGTGCCAGCTCCACGACAGGGAATGAGCAGTTCTTC. Its protein is CASSTTGNEQFF. The variable domain in full, with the rest retrieved from reference TRBV18 and TRBJ2-1, is NAGVMQNPRHLVRRRGQEARLRCSPMKGHSHVYWYRQLPEEGLKFMVYLQKENIIDESGMPKERFSAEFPKEGPSILRIQQVVRGDSAAYFCASSTTGNEQFFGPGTRLTVL.

This clone was recorded a few times. The chain combines TRBV7-2 with TRBJ2-3; D may be TRBD2 (7 bases). The V end lost 5 bases, the J end lost 7 bases, and 19 bases lay between the germline ends. Germline values: CDR1 SGHTA, CDR2 FQGNSA. The CDR3 contains 15 residues. The CDR3 coding sequence is TGTGCCAGCAGCCCGCAAGGGGGGGGTCAGAATACGCAGTATTTT. The encoded protein is CASSPQGGGQNTQYF. Variable domain in full (rest from reference TRBV7-2 and TRBJ2-3): GAGVSQSPSNKVTEKGKDVELRCDPISGHTALYWYRQSLGQGLEFLIYFQGNSAPDKSGLPSDRFSAERTGGSVSTLTIQRTQQEDSAVYLCASSPQGGGQNTQYFGPGTRLTVL.

The chain has TRBV7-9 and TRBJ2-1, with 9 positions matching TRBD2. Germline V gene data show CDR1 as SEHNR and CDR2 as FQNEAQ (reference sequence). With V trimmed by 7 bases and J by 5 bases, 6 bases remained unmatched. The CDR3 totals 14 residues. This CDR3 reads CASIRSGRNNEQFF. The CDR3 coding sequence is TGTGCCAGCATTCGGAGCGGGAGGAACAATGAGCAGTTCTTC.

The chain carries TRBV6-4 and TRBJ1-4; D is uncertain. Between the trimmed V and J ends, which lost 5 bases and 2 bases, there was a span of 15 bases. The germline gives CDR1 MRHNA, CDR2 SNTAGT. This CDR3 is 16 amino acids long. Written as DNA, the CDR3 is TGTGCCAGCAGTCCTCCGGTCACGGGGACTAATGAAAAACTGTTTTTT. This codes for CASSPPVTGTNEKLFF.

The chain links TRBV10-3 to TRBJ2-7; 8 bases fit TRBD1. CDR1 is ENHRY and CDR2 is SYGVKD in the germline V gene. V trimming: 0 bases; J trimming: 6 bases; junction bases outside the gene matches: 4. The CDR3 has 14 amino acids. CDR3 bases: TGTGCCATCAGTGAGTCCGGACAGGGAGGCGAGCAGTACTTC. This encodes CAISESGQGGEQYF.

The rearrangement uses TRBV30 and TRBJ2-2; no clear D. The germline V and J ends were trimmed by 1 base and 4 bases, with 7 bases remaining between them. The CDR3 covers 13 residues. Per germline, CDR1 GTSNPN and CDR2 SVGIG (reference sequence). The CDR3 nucleotides read TGTGCCTGGAGTGAAGGTGGCACCGGGGAGCTGTTTTTT. This codes for CAWSEGGTGELFF.

The chain carries TRBV4-3 and TRBJ1-5, with D unresolved. The germline V and J ends were trimmed by 5 bases and 4 bases, with 9 bases remaining between them. The CDR3 length is 13 residues. Germline V gene lookup returns CDR1 LGHNA and CDR2 YSLEER. CDR3 sequence (DNA): TGCGCCAGCAGCGCCATGCTTAATCAGCCCCAGCATTTT. Its protein is CASSAMLNQPQHF.

This clone was observed at least ten times. The rearrangement links TRBV18 to TRBJ2-5; 8 positions agree with TRBD1. CDR3 length equals 15 residues. V gave up 3 bases and J gave up 5 bases; unmatched junction bases: 8. CDR1 is KGHSH and CDR2 is LQKENI in the germline V gene. CDR3 residues: CASSPTGGLKETQYF. The CDR3 bases are TGTGCCAGCTCACCCACAGGGGGATTGAAGGAGACCCAGTACTTC.

The J gene is TRBJ2-3, the V gene TRBV6-1; D unresolved. From germline, CDR1 is MNHNS and CDR2 SASEGT. This CDR3 has 13 amino acids. Between the trimmed V and J ends, which lost 9 bases and 7 bases, there was a span of 17 bases. CDR3 sequence (DNA): TGTGCCAGTACCTCATTGCTGACAAATACGCAGTATTTT. Translated: CASTSLLTNTQYF.